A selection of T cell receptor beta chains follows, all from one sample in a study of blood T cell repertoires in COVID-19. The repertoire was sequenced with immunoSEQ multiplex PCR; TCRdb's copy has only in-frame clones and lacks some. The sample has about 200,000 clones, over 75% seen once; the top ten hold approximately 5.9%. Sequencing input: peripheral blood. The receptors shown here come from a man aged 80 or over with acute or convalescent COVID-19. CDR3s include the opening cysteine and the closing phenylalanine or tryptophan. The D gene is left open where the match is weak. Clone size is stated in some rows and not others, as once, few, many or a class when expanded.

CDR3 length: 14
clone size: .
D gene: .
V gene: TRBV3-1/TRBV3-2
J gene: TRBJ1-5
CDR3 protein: CASSPEDGDQPQHF
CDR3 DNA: TGTGCCAGCAGCCCCGAGGACGGGGATCAGCCCCAGCATTTT

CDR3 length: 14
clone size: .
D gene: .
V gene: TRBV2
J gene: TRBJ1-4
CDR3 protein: CASAKGATNEKLFF
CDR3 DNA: TGTGCCAGCGCAAAGGGAGCAACTAATGAAAAACTGTTTTTT

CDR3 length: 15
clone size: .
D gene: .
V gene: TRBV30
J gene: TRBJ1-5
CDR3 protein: CAWSVSVHSNQPQHF
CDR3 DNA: TGTGCCTGGAGTGTTAGTGTCCATAGCAATCAGCCCCAGCATTTT

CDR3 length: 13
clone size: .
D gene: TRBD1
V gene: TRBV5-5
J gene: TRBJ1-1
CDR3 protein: CASNRGPNTEAFF
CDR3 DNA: TGTGCCAGCAACAGGGGGCCGAACACTGAAGCTTTCTTT

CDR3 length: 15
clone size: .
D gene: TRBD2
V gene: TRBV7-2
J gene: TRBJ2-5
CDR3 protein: CASSLGGLAGETQYF
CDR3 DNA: TGTGCCAGCAGCTTAGGGGGACTAGCGGGGGAGACCCAGTACTTC

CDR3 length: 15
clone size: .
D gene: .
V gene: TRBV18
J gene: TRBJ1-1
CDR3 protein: CASSPLQGADTEAFF
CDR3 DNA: TGTGCCAGCTCACCCCTACAGGGAGCGGACACTGAAGCTTTCTTT

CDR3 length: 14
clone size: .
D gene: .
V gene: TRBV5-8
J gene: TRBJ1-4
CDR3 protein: CASSPIGGGQKLFF
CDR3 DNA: TGTGCCAGCAGCCCCATCGGGGGAGGGCAAAAACTGTTTTTT

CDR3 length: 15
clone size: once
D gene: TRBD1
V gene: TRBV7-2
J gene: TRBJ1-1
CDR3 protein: CASSSRTGWGTEAFF
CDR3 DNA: TGTGCCAGCAGCTCTCGGACAGGGTGGGGCACTGAAGCTTTCTTT

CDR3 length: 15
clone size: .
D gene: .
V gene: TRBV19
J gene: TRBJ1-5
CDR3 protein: CASSAQVSGNQPQHF
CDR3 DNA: TGTGCCAGTAGTGCTCAGGTCTCGGGCAATCAGCCCCAGCATTTT

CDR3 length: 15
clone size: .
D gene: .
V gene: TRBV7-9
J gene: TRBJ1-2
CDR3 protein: CASSLGRGPHQGYTF
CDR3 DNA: TGTGCCAGCAGCTTAGGGCGAGGGCCTCACCAGGGCTACACCTTC

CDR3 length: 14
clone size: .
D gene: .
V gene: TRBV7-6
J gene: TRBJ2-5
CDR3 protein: CASSVRDLGETQYF
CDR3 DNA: TGTGCCAGCAGCGTCCGGGACTTGGGAGAGACCCAGTACTTC

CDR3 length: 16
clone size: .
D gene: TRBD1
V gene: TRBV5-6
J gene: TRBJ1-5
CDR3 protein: CASSSFLTGGGQPQHF
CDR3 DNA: TGTGCCAGCAGCTCCTTCCTAACAGGGGGCGGGCAGCCCCAGCATTTT

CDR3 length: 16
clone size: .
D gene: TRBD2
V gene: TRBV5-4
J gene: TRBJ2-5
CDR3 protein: CASSSGLAGVGETQYF
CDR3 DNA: TGTGCCAGCAGCTCTGGACTAGCGGGAGTGGGAGAGACCCAGTACTTC

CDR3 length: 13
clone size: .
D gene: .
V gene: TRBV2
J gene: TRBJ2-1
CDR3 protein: CASSDEVYNEQFF
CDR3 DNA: TGTGCCAGCAGTGACGAGGTCTACAATGAGCAGTTCTTC

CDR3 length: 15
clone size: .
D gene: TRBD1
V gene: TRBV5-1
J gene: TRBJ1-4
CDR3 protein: CASSPSGTVDEKLFF
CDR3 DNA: TGCGCCAGCAGCCCCTCCGGGACAGTCGATGAAAAACTGTTTTTT